A selection of T cell receptor beta chains follows, all from one sample in a study of human T cells and chemical hapten exposure. A single record per CDR3 protein comes from TCRdb applying MiXCR to the RACE reads. The sample lists around 75,000 distinct CDR3 sequences, 10% to 13% occurring once. The specimen was whole blood, collected in connection with sensitization to the hapten diphenylcyclopropenone (DPC). These receptor sequences come from a woman aged 45-60 years with alopecia areata. Some clones in this sample may be carry-over from other donors' samples. Both conserved end residues are part of each CDR3. A D gene is named only where the DNA matches it firmly. Not all rows give a size; the values are once, few, many and, for expanded clones, a class.

TRBV20-1	TRBJ2-7	many	TRBD2	TGCAGTGCTAGTGACCGCGGGAGCCCCTACGAGCAGTACTTC	CSASDRGSPYEQYF
TRBV7-9	TRBJ2-1	many	TRBD2	TGTGCCAGCAGCTTGAGCGGGAGCGTAGACAATGAGCAGTTCTTC	CASSLSGSVDNEQFF
TRBV27	TRBJ2-2	few	TRBD2	TGTGCCAGCAGTTTAAGGCGGGAGAGGAACACCGGGGAGCTGTTTTTT	CASSLRRERNTGELFF
TRBV7-9	TRBJ2-3	many	-	TGTGCCAGCAGCTTATTAGCTCAGATCGGGACAGATACGCAGTATTTT	CASSLLAQIGTDTQYF
TRBV18	TRBJ2-7	-	TRBD2	TGTGCCAGCTCCATCGCAGCTAGCGGGACGCACCGGGGGGAGCAGTACTTC	CASSIAASGTHRGEQYF
TRBV19	TRBJ2-3	many	TRBD1	TGTGCCAGTAGTACGCGGACAGGAAGCACAGATACGCAGTATTTT	CASSTRTGSTDTQYF
TRBV7-6	TRBJ2-1	-	-	TGTGCCAGCAGCTTAGGGACTCCAAATGAGCAGTTCTTC	CASSLGTPNEQFF
TRBV6-2/TRBV6-3	TRBJ2-1	many	-	TGTGCCAGCAGTCCCAGACCCCAGGGAGCTCGCGATGAGCAGTTCTTC	CASSPRPQGARDEQFF
TRBV6-5	TRBJ2-1	-	TRBD1	TGTGCCAGCAGTTACCTCAGGGGGAATGAGCAGTTCTTC	CASSYLRGNEQFF
TRBV6-1	TRBJ1-1	-	-	TGTGCCAGCAGGGCAGGAGCAAACACTGAAGCTTTCTTT	CASRAGANTEAFF
TRBV20-1	TRBJ2-3	few	TRBD2	TGCAGTGCCCTACTGGGAGGGCCCGATACGCAGTATTTT	CSALLGGPDTQYF
TRBV5-5	TRBJ1-4	few	-	TGTGCCAGCAGCTTGGGGGATTTCGCCCTGTTTTTT	CASSLGDFALFF
TRBV29-1	TRBJ1-1	many	-	TGCAGCGCCCGGGACCCAAGGACTGAAGCTTTCTTT	CSARDPRTEAFF
TRBV28	TRBJ2-3	many	-	TGTGCCAGCAGTCATAGGACGGGGACAGATACGCAGTATTTT	CASSHRTGTDTQYF
TRBV20-1	TRBJ2-2	few	TRBD2	TGCAGTGCTAGAAGTAGAGGGCTGCTTGGTCTGCTAGCGGGAGTTTCCGGGGAGCTGTTTTTT	CSARSRGLLGLLAGVSGELFF
TRBV7-8	TRBJ2-7	many	TRBD2	TGTGCCAGCAGCTCGCGAAGCGGGACCTCCTCCTACGAGCAGTACTTC	CASSSRSGTSSYEQYF
TRBV30	TRBJ2-1	many	TRBD1	TGTGCCTGGAGTGTATCGGGACAGACCTTCTTC	CAWSVSGQTFF
TRBV7-2	TRBJ2-5	-	TRBD2	TGTGCCAGCAGCTTAGAGGGACTAGCGAAGACCCAGTACTTC	CASSLEGLAKTQYF
TRBV18	TRBJ1-1	few	TRBD1	TGTGCCAGCTCACCAGCCGGGACAGGGTACACTGAAGCTTTCTTT	CASSPAGTGYTEAFF
TRBV5-1	TRBJ1-1	many	TRBD1	TGCGCCAGCAGCTGGGACAGGGCGAACACTGAAGCTTTCTTT	CASSWDRANTEAFF
TRBV20-1	TRBJ1-2	-	-	TGCAGTGCTAGGCTCAGGGGTCGTGGCTACACCTTC	CSARLRGRGYTF
TRBV2	TRBJ2-3	few	TRBD2	TGTGCCAGCAGCCCCGGGACTAGCGGGAGGACAGATACGCAGTATTTT	CASSPGTSGRTDTQYF
TRBV5-1	TRBJ2-1	many	-	TGCGCCAGCAGCACCGACTCGAGCTCCTACAATGAGCAGTTCTTC	CASSTDSSSYNEQFF
TRBV20-1	TRBJ2-3	many	-	TGCAGTGCTAGCGAGAGGGGAACAGATACGCAGTATTTT	CSASERGTDTQYF
TRBV27	TRBJ1-5	few	-	TGTGCCAGCAAGGCCTCTTACAGGGATAGCAATCAGCCCCAGCATTTT	CASKASYRDSNQPQHF
TRBV5-6	TRBJ2-7	many	-	TGTGCCAGCAGCTCGTACAGATTCTCCTACGAGCAGTACTTC	CASSSYRFSYEQYF
TRBV3-1	TRBJ1-1	medium-sized	-	TGTGCCAGCAGCCAAGATCTGGGCTCTGAAGCTTTCTTT	CASSQDLGSEAFF
TRBV6-5	TRBJ1-2	few	-	TGTGCCAGCAGTCGACAGAACTATGGCTACACCTTC	CASSRQNYGYTF